This entry is about one T cell receptor beta chain. These data come from a study of blood T cell repertoires in COVID-19. Looking at the study overall: Samples taken during acute and convalescent COVID-19 were collected in the United States, Italy and Spain.

Germline loops: CDR1 SGHRS, CDR2 YFSETQ. The CDR3 contains 14 residues. Trimming stripped 4 bases from V and 4 bases from J, with 14 bases between. Clones were sequenced by immunoSEQ multiplex PCR, and TCRdb holds only the in-frame ones, with some missing. The sample contains around 700,000 clones, around 89% of which appear only once. The sequence came from a woman under 30 with acute or convalescent COVID-19. The chain couples TRBV5-1 to TRBJ1-1; no clear D gene. The sample consisted of peripheral blood. The chain's CDR3 is CASSPGSDGTEAFF. The DNA of the CDR3 is TGCGCCAGCAGCCCAGGCTCCGACGGCACTGAAGCTTTCTTT.